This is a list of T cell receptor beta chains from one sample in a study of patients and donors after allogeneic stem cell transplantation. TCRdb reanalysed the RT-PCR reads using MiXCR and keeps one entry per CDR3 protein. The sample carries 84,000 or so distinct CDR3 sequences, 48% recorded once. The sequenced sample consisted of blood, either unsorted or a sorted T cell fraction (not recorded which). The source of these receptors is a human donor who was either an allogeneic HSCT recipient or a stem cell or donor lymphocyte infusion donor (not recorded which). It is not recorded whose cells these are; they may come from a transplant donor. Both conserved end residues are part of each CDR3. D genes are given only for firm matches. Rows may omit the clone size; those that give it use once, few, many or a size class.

CDR3aa: CAISEGATAGNTIYF
CDR3nt: TGTGCCATCAGTGAGGGCGCTACGGCTGGAAACACCATATATTTT
v_gene: TRBV10-3
j_gene: TRBJ1-3
abundance: .
d_gene: .

CDR3aa: CSARIQWPADTQYF
CDR3nt: TGCAGTGCTAGGATTCAGTGGCCAGCAGATACGCAGTATTTT
v_gene: TRBV20-1
j_gene: TRBJ2-3
abundance: .
d_gene: .

CDR3aa: CASSQQTNQPQHF
CDR3nt: TGTGCCAGCAGCCAACAGACCAATCAGCCCCAGCATTTT
v_gene: TRBV3-1
j_gene: TRBJ1-5
abundance: .
d_gene: .

CDR3aa: CSAPPGQAEAFF
CDR3nt: TGCAGTGCCCCGCCCGGACAGGCAGAAGCTTTCTTT
v_gene: TRBV20-1
j_gene: TRBJ1-1
abundance: .
d_gene: TRBD1

CDR3aa: CASSESQLATNEKLFF
CDR3nt: TGTGCCAGCAGTGAATCCCAGCTGGCAACTAATGAAAAACTGTTTTTT
v_gene: TRBV25-1
j_gene: TRBJ1-4
abundance: few
d_gene: .

CDR3aa: CASSGLGQENTDTQYF
CDR3nt: TGTGCCAGCAGCGGGTTAGGACAGGAGAACACAGATACGCAGTATTTT
v_gene: TRBV7-8
j_gene: TRBJ2-3
abundance: few
d_gene: TRBD1

CDR3aa: CASITGHGYTF
CDR3nt: TGTGCCAGCATTACAGGGCATGGCTACACCTTC
v_gene: TRBV2
j_gene: TRBJ1-2
abundance: .
d_gene: .

CDR3aa: CASSQETEDSPLHF
CDR3nt: TGCGCCAGCAGCCAAGAAACAGAGGATTCACCCCTCCACTTT
v_gene: TRBV4-1
j_gene: TRBJ1-6
abundance: few
d_gene: .

CDR3aa: CASSSIQQAAQMNTEAFF
CDR3nt: TGTGCCAGCAGTTCGATTCAGCAGGCTGCCCAGATGAACACTGAAGCTTTCTTT
v_gene: TRBV12-3/TRBV12-4
j_gene: TRBJ1-1
abundance: .
d_gene: .

CDR3aa: CASSLGLAGSYEQYF
CDR3nt: TGTGCCAGCAGCCTAGGACTAGCGGGATCCTACGAGCAGTACTTC
v_gene: TRBV7-9
j_gene: TRBJ2-7
abundance: .
d_gene: TRBD2

CDR3aa: CAISERSRTAERKAFF
CDR3nt: TGTGCCATCAGTGAGAGGTCCCGGACAGCGGAACGTAAAGCTTTCTTT
v_gene: TRBV10-3
j_gene: TRBJ1-1
abundance: .
d_gene: .

CDR3aa: CASTTGPSGNTIYF
CDR3nt: TGTGCCAGCACGACAGGGCCCTCTGGAAACACCATATATTTT
v_gene: TRBV25-1
j_gene: TRBJ1-3
abundance: few
d_gene: TRBD1

CDR3aa: CASSSKRDRGANYGYTF
CDR3nt: TGTGCCAGCAGCTCCAAACGGGACAGGGGAGCTAACTATGGCTACACCTTC
v_gene: TRBV12-3/TRBV12-4
j_gene: TRBJ1-2
abundance: few
d_gene: TRBD1

CDR3aa: CASSFSGSSNQPQHF
CDR3nt: TGTGCCAGCAGTTTTTCAGGGTCGAGCAATCAGCCCCAGCATTTT
v_gene: TRBV12-3/TRBV12-4
j_gene: TRBJ1-5
abundance: few
d_gene: .

CDR3aa: CAISERWGNHEKLFF
CDR3nt: TGTGCCATCAGTGAGCGGTGGGGAAATCATGAAAAACTGTTTTTT
v_gene: TRBV10-3
j_gene: TRBJ1-4
abundance: few
d_gene: .

CDR3aa: CASSQALAGNTDTQYF
CDR3nt: TGTGCCAGCAGCCAAGCACTAGCGGGAAACACAGATACGCAGTATTTT
v_gene: TRBV3-1
j_gene: TRBJ2-3
abundance: .
d_gene: TRBD2

CDR3aa: CASSQGLAGHHF
CDR3nt: TGTGCCAGCAGCCAAGGACTAGCGGGCCACCACTTC
v_gene: TRBV3-1
j_gene: TRBJ2-7
abundance: .
d_gene: TRBD2

CDR3aa: CASSLGTGANTEAFF
CDR3nt: TGTGCCAGCAGTTTGGGGACAGGGGCCAACACTGAAGCTTTCTTT
v_gene: TRBV28
j_gene: TRBJ1-1
abundance: few
d_gene: TRBD1

CDR3aa: CASTTGAANTEAFF
CDR3nt: TGTGCCAGCACAACAGGGGCCGCGAACACTGAAGCTTTCTTT
v_gene: TRBV28
j_gene: TRBJ1-1
abundance: .
d_gene: TRBD1

CDR3aa: CASSPNSGNTIYF
CDR3nt: TGTGCCAGCAGTCCAAACTCTGGAAACACCATATATTTT
v_gene: TRBV7-2
j_gene: TRBJ1-3
abundance: .
d_gene: .

CDR3aa: CASSSGTGNGYTF
CDR3nt: TGTGCCAGCAGCTCCGGGACAGGGAATGGCTACACCTTC
v_gene: TRBV7-9
j_gene: TRBJ1-2
abundance: .
d_gene: TRBD1

CDR3aa: CASRSATGPFMIMNTEAFF
CDR3nt: TGTGCCAGCAGGAGCGCGACAGGGCCCTTTATGATTATGAACACTGAAGCTTTCTTT
v_gene: TRBV12-3/TRBV12-4
j_gene: TRBJ1-1
abundance: few
d_gene: TRBD1

CDR3aa: CASSFLFNQPQHF
CDR3nt: TGTGCCAGCAGTTTCCTGTTCAATCAGCCCCAGCATTTT
v_gene: TRBV6-2/TRBV6-3
j_gene: TRBJ1-5
abundance: few
d_gene: .

CDR3aa: CASSSRTGPSYLLNYGYTF
CDR3nt: TGCGCCAGCAGCTCCAGGACAGGACCTTCTTACTTACTTAACTATGGCTACACCTTC
v_gene: TRBV5-1
j_gene: TRBJ1-2
abundance: .
d_gene: TRBD1

CDR3aa: CAISESTGDGTEAFF
CDR3nt: TGTGCCATCAGTGAGTCGACAGGCGACGGGACTGAAGCTTTCTTT
v_gene: TRBV10-3
j_gene: TRBJ1-1
abundance: .
d_gene: .

CDR3aa: CASSSRYQETQYF
CDR3nt: TGTGCCAGCAGTTCCCGGTACCAAGAGACCCAGTACTTC
v_gene: TRBV27
j_gene: TRBJ2-5
abundance: .
d_gene: .

CDR3aa: CASSFYRPNTEAFF
CDR3nt: TGTGCCAGCAGTTTCTATCGCCCGAACACTGAAGCTTTCTTT
v_gene: TRBV28
j_gene: TRBJ1-1
abundance: few
d_gene: .

CDR3aa: CASSPHPDASYNQPQHF
CDR3nt: TGTGCCAGCAGTCCTCACCCAGACGCCTCTTACAATCAGCCCCAGCATTTT
v_gene: TRBV12-3/TRBV12-4
j_gene: TRBJ1-5
abundance: once
d_gene: .

CDR3aa: CSVEGSLDRGKLGYTF
CDR3nt: TGCAGCGTTGAAGGCTCACTCGACAGGGGGAAGCTTGGCTACACCTTC
v_gene: TRBV29-1
j_gene: TRBJ1-2
abundance: few
d_gene: TRBD1

CDR3aa: CAISEAGRNTEAFF
CDR3nt: TGTGCCATCAGTGAGGCTGGGAGAAACACTGAAGCTTTCTTT
v_gene: TRBV10-3
j_gene: TRBJ1-1
abundance: few
d_gene: .

CDR3aa: CASSLRTGAPNQPQHF
CDR3nt: TGTGCCAGCAGTTTACGGACAGGGGCTCCAAATCAGCCCCAGCATTTT
v_gene: TRBV12-3/TRBV12-4
j_gene: TRBJ1-5
abundance: once
d_gene: TRBD1

CDR3aa: CASSLAGPKETQYF
CDR3nt: TGTGCCAGCAGCTTAGCAGGGCCGAAAGAGACCCAGTACTTC
v_gene: TRBV11-2
j_gene: TRBJ2-5
abundance: .
d_gene: .

CDR3aa: CASSLGDGYGYTF
CDR3nt: TGCGCCAGCAGCTTGGGGGACGGATATGGCTACACCTTC
v_gene: TRBV5-1
j_gene: TRBJ1-2
abundance: .
d_gene: .

CDR3aa: CASSFGPFYGYTF
CDR3nt: TGTGCCAGCAGTTTCGGCCCTTTCTATGGCTACACCTTC
v_gene: TRBV27
j_gene: TRBJ1-2
abundance: .
d_gene: .

CDR3aa: CASSLLLLGTEAFF
CDR3nt: TGTGCCAGCAGCTTGCTACTACTGGGCACTGAAGCTTTCTTT
v_gene: TRBV7-9
j_gene: TRBJ1-1
abundance: once
d_gene: .

CDR3aa: CASSQAQGRSADEAFF
CDR3nt: TGCGCCAGCAGCCAAGCCCAGGGGCGATCAGCGGATGAAGCTTTCTTT
v_gene: TRBV4-1
j_gene: TRBJ1-1
abundance: few
d_gene: .

CDR3aa: CASSLGRRVAGLTDTQYF
CDR3nt: TGTGCCAGCAGCTTGGGGAGACGTGTAGCTGGACTCACAGATACGCAGTATTTT
v_gene: TRBV11-2
j_gene: TRBJ2-3
abundance: .
d_gene: .

CDR3aa: CASKPGDRVHQPQHF
CDR3nt: TGTGCCAGCAAACCGGGGGACAGGGTACATCAGCCCCAGCATTTT
v_gene: TRBV28
j_gene: TRBJ1-5
abundance: .
d_gene: TRBD1

CDR3aa: CASSQGVMNTEAFF
CDR3nt: TGTGCCAGCAGCCAGGGGGTGATGAACACTGAAGCTTTCTTT
v_gene: TRBV28
j_gene: TRBJ1-1
abundance: few
d_gene: TRBD1

CDR3aa: CASSLDPGAVETQYF
CDR3nt: TGTGCCAGCAGCTTGGATCCGGGGGCGGTTGAGACCCAGTACTTC
v_gene: TRBV5-6
j_gene: TRBJ2-5
abundance: .
d_gene: .

CDR3aa: CASSEGVGAQPQHF
CDR3nt: TGTGCCAGCAGTGAAGGCGTGGGGGCCCAGCCCCAGCATTTT
v_gene: TRBV2
j_gene: TRBJ1-5
abundance: few
d_gene: .

CDR3aa: CASSLGRQETQYF
CDR3nt: TGTGCCAGCAGTTTGGGGAGACAAGAGACCCAGTACTTC
v_gene: TRBV7-6
j_gene: TRBJ2-5
abundance: few
d_gene: .

CDR3aa: CASSLAGTDNQPQHF
CDR3nt: TGTGCCAGCAGCTTAGCTGGGACAGATAATCAGCCCCAGCATTTT
v_gene: TRBV7-2
j_gene: TRBJ1-5
abundance: few
d_gene: TRBD1

CDR3aa: CASSEPGPKTYEQYF
CDR3nt: TGTGCCAGCAGTGAACCGGGACCAAAAACCTACGAGCAGTACTTC
v_gene: TRBV28
j_gene: TRBJ2-7
abundance: .
d_gene: .

CDR3aa: CATSDGTGTLGYTF
CDR3nt: TGTGCCACCAGTGATGGGACAGGGACCCTGGGCTACACCTTC
v_gene: TRBV24-1
j_gene: TRBJ1-2
abundance: .
d_gene: TRBD1

CDR3aa: CAISALRTGQESSGYTF
CDR3nt: TGTGCCATCAGTGCCCTACGAACCGGACAGGAGTCCTCTGGCTACACCTTC
v_gene: TRBV10-3
j_gene: TRBJ1-2
abundance: .
d_gene: TRBD1